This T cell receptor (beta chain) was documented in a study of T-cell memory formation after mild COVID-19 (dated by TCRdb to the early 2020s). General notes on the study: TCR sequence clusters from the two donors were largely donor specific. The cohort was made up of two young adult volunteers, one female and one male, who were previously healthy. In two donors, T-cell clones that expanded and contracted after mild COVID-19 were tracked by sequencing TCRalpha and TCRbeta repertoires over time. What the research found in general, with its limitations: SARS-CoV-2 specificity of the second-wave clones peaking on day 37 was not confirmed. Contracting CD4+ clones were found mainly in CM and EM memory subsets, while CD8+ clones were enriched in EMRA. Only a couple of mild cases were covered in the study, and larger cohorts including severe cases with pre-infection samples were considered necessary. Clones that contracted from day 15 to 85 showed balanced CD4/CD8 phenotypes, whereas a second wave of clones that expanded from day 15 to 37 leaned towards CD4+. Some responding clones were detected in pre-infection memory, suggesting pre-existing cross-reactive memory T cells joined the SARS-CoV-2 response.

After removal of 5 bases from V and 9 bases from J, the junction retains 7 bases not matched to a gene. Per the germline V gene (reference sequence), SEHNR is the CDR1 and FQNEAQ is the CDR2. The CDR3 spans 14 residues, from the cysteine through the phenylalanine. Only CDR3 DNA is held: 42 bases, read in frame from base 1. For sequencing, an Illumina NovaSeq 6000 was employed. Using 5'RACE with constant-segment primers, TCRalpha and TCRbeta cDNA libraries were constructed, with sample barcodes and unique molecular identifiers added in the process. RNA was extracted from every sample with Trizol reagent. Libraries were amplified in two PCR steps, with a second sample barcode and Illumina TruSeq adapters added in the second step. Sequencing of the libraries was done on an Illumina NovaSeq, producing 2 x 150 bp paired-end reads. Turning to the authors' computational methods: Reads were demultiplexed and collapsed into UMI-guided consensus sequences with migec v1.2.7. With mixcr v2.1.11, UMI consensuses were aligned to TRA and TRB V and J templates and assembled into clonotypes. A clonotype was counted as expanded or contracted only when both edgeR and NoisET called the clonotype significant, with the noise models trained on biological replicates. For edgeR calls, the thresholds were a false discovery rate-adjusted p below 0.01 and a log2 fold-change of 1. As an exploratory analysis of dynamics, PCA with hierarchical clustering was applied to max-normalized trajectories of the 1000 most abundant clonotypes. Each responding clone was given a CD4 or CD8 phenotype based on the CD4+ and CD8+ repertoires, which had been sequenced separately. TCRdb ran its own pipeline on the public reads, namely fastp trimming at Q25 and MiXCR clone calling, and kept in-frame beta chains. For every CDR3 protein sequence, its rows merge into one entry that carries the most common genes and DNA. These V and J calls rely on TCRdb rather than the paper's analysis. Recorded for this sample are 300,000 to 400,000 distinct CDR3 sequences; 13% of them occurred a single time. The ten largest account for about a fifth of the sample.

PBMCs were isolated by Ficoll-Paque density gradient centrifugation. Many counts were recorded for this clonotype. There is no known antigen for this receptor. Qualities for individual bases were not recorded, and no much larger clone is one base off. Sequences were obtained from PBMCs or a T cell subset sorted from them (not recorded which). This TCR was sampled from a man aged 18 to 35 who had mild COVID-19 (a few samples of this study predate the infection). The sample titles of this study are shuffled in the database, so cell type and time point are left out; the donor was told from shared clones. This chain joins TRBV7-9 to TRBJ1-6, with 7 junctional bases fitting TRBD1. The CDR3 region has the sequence CASSAGTDSSPLHF. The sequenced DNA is TGTGCCAGCAGCGCGGGGACAGATAGTTCACCCCTCCACTTT.